A selection of T cell receptor beta chains follows, all from one sample in a study of TIL therapy for anti-PD-1-resistant metastatic lung cancer. TCRdb keeps only in-frame clones here, not all; method: immunoSEQ multiplex PCR. The table shows 55,000 or so clones, with around four fifths occurring only once. Sequencing was performed on blood, taken at baseline. Receptor source: a person between 25 and 79 years old with non-small cell lung cancer. Both conserved end residues are part of each CDR3. The order of the fields is CDR3 protein, CDR3 DNA, clone size, J gene, V gene, D gene. The D gene is left open where the match is weak. Part of the rows lack a size; the others show once, few, many or a class for expanded clones.

CASSPQGATTYEQYF TGCGCCAGCAGCCCACAGGGGGCCACAACCTACGAGCAGTACTTC . TRBJ2-7 TRBV5-1 TRBD1
CASSLADFSTDTQYF TGTGCCAGCAGCTTGGCCGACTTTAGCACAGATACGCAGTATTTT once TRBJ2-3 TRBV5-5 .
CASSPSGVNTEAFF TGCGCCAGCAGCCCTTCGGGGGTGAACACTGAAGCTTTCTTT . TRBJ1-1 TRBV4-1 .
CASTLGGASSYEQYF TGTGCCAGCACGCTCGGCGGCGCAAGCTCCTACGAGCAGTACTTC . TRBJ2-7 TRBV7-2 .
CASSYSEGYEAFF TGTGCCAGCAGTTACTCGGAGGGTTATGAAGCTTTCTTT . TRBJ1-1 TRBV6-2/TRBV6-3 .
CASSQDGASTDTQYF TGCGCCAGCAGCCAAGATGGGGCGAGCACAGATACGCAGTATTTT . TRBJ2-3 TRBV4-1 .
CASSMGGLNTEAFF TGTGCCAGCAGTATGGGGGGCCTGAACACTGAAGCTTTCTTT . TRBJ1-1 TRBV6-5 .
CASSQDGQGKEKLFF TGCGCCAGCAGCCAAGACGGACAGGGGAAAGAAAAACTGTTTTTT . TRBJ1-4 TRBV4-3 TRBD1
CSVEASTGGEQYF TGCAGCGTTGAAGCCTCGACAGGGGGCGAGCAGTACTTC . TRBJ2-7 TRBV29-1 TRBD1
CASRPQLTGGRETQYF TGCGCCAGCAGGCCCCAGTTAACAGGGGGCCGGGAGACCCAGTACTTC . TRBJ2-5 TRBV10-2 TRBD1
CASRFLGLAGEGAQYF TGTGCAAGTCGCTTCCTCGGACTAGCGGGAGAAGGGGCCCAGTACTTC . TRBJ2-5 TRBV12-2 .
CSVTTSRDRTPSAFF TGCAGCGTTACAACTTCCCGGGACAGGACTCCCTCAGCTTTCTTT . TRBJ1-1 TRBV29-1 TRBD1
CAIAWDSPGNTIYF TGTGCCATCGCTTGGGACAGTCCCGGAAACACCATATATTTT . TRBJ1-3 TRBV10-3 TRBD1
CASSLASGPWDGYTF TGTGCCAGCAGCTTAGCCTCGGGACCGTGGGATGGCTACACCTTC . TRBJ1-2 TRBV7-2 .
CASSLSGSGANVLTF TGTGCCAGCAGCTTAAGTGGGTCAGGGGCCAACGTCCTGACTTTC . TRBJ2-6 TRBV7-3 .
CAWSLGNFYNSPLHF TGTGCCTGGAGTCTAGGAAATTTCTATAATTCACCCCTCCACTTT . TRBJ1-6 TRBV30 .
CASSPPRTGGWAFF TGTGCCAGCAGTCCCCCAAGGACAGGGGGCTGGGCTTTCTTT . TRBJ1-1 TRBV28 TRBD1
CASSDSGSRIYEQYF TGTGCCAGCAGTGATTCGGGGTCAAGAATCTACGAGCAGTACTTC . TRBJ2-7 TRBV25-1 .
CASSLAAGGYNEQFF TGTGCCAGCAGCTTAGCGGCAGGGGGGTACAATGAGCAGTTCTTC . TRBJ2-1 TRBV7-9 .
CASSLAGELFF TGTGCCAGCAGTTTGGCCGGGGAGCTGTTTTTT . TRBJ2-2 TRBV27 .
CASRPAGVNYEKLFF TGTGCCAGCAGGCCCGCCGGGGTTAATTATGAAAAACTGTTTTTT . TRBJ1-4 TRBV28 .
CASSLAGPAGNTIYF TGTGCCAGCAGCTTGGCGGGGCCGGCTGGAAACACCATATATTTT . TRBJ1-3 TRBV7-9 .
CASSQVPDRGDEQYF TGCGCCAGCAGCCAAGTACCCGACAGGGGGGACGAGCAGTACTTC . TRBJ2-7 TRBV4-1 TRBD1
CASSLIGRGTSDTQYF TGTGCCAGCAGTTTAATTGGCAGGGGGACCTCAGATACGCAGTATTTT . TRBJ2-3 TRBV28 TRBD1
CASSLRSLTGVGGHTF TGTGCCAGCAGCTTACGTTCTCTAACAGGGGTAGGTGGCCACACCTTC . TRBJ1-2 TRBV21-1 .
CASRDGEQYF TGTGCCAGCAGGGACGGCGAGCAGTACTTC . TRBJ2-7 TRBV5-8 .
CAWSRSDREYTEAFF TGTGCCTGGAGTAGGAGCGACAGGGAATACACTGAAGCTTTCTTT . TRBJ1-1 TRBV30 TRBD1
CATGGLGNEQFF TGTGCCACGGGGGGGCTTGGGAATGAGCAGTTCTTC . TRBJ2-1 TRBV28 TRBD2
CASSYEEDYEQYF TGTGCCAGCAGTTACGAGGAGGACTACGAGCAGTACTTC . TRBJ2-7 TRBV6-2/TRBV6-3 .
CASSLGRNNEQFF TGTGCCAGCAGTCTGGGCAGAAACAATGAGCAGTTCTTC . TRBJ2-1 TRBV6-2/TRBV6-3 .
CATSVGGASPKETQYF TGTGCCACCAGTGTTGGGGGGGCTTCACCCAAAGAGACCCAGTACTTC . TRBJ2-5 TRBV24-1 .
CASSSFGRSYTDTQYF TGTGCCAGCAGCTCATTTGGACGGAGCTACACAGATACGCAGTATTTT . TRBJ2-3 TRBV7-8 .
CASTPSRGQAYNEQFF TGTGCCAGCACCCCCTCCCGAGGACAGGCTTACAATGAGCAGTTCTTC . TRBJ2-1 TRBV7-9 TRBD1
CASSAYVQETQYF TGTGCCAGCAGCGCCTATGTCCAAGAGACCCAGTACTTC . TRBJ2-5 TRBV7-2 .
CASSLRGGTYEQYF TGCGCCAGCAGCTTACGGGGGGGTACCTACGAGCAGTACTTC . TRBJ2-7 TRBV5-1 TRBD2
CATSQIAGTGYTF TGTGCCACCAGCCAGATAGCGGGCACGGGCTACACCTTC few TRBJ1-2 TRBV15 .